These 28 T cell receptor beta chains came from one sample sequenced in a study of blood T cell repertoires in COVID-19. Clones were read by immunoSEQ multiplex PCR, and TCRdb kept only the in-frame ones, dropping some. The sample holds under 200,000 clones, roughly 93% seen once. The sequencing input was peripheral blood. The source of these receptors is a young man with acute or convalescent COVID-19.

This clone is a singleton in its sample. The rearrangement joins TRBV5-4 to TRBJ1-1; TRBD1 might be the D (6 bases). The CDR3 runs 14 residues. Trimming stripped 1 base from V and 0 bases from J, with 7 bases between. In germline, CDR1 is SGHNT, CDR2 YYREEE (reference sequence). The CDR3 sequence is CASSLQGMNTEAFF. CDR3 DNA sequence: TGTGCCAGCAGCTTGCAGGGGATGAACACTGAAGCTTTCTTT.

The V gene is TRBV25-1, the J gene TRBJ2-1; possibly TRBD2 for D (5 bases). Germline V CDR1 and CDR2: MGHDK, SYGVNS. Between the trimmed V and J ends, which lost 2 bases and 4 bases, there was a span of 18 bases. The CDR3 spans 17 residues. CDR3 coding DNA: TGTGCCAGCAGTGAAACCTGGACGGGGAGAGAATACAATGAGCAGTTCTTC. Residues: CASSETWTGREYNEQFF.

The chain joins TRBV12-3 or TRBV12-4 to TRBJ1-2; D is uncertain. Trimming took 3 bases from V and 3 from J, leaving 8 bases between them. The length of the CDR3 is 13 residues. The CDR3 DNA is TGTGCCAGCAGTTTTCACAGACACTATGGCTACACCTTC. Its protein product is CASSFHRHYGYTF.

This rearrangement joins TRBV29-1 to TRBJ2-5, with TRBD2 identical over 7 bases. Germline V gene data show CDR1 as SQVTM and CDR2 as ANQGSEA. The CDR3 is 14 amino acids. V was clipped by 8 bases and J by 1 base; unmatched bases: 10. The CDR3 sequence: CSIEVGTTQETQYF. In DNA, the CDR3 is TGCAGCATCGAGGTCGGGACTACCCAAGAGACCCAGTACTTC.

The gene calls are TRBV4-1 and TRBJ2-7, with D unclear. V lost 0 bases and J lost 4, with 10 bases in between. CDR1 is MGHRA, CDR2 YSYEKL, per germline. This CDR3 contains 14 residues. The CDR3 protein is CASSQDIVIYEQYF. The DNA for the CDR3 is TGCGCCAGCAGCCAAGATATAGTGATTTACGAGCAGTACTTC.

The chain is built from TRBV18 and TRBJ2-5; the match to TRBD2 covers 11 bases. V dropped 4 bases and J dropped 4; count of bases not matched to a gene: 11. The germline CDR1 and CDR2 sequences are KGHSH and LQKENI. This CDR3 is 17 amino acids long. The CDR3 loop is CASSLDSGLAAPETQYF. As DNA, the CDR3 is TGTGCCAGCTCACTCGATTCGGGACTAGCGGCCCCAGAGACCCAGTACTTC.

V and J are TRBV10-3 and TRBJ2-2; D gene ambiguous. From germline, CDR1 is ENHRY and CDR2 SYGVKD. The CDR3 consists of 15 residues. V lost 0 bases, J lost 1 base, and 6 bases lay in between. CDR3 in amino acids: CAISESSVNTGELFF. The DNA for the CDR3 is TGTGCCATCAGTGAGTCGAGTGTGAACACCGGGGAGCTGTTTTTT.

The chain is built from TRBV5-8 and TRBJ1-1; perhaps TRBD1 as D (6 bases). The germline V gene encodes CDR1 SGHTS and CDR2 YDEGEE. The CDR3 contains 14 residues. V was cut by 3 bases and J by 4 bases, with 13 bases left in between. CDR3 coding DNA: TGTGCCAGCAGCTGGGGGGGGCTCTTCACTGAAGCTTTCTTT. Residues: CASSWGGLFTEAFF.

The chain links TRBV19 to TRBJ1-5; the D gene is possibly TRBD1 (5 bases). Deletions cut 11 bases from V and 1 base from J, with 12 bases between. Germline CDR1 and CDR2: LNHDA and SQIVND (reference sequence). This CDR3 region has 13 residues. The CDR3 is CAAVGGSNQPQHF. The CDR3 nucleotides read TGTGCCGCCGTCGGGGGAAGCAATCAGCCCCAGCATTTT.

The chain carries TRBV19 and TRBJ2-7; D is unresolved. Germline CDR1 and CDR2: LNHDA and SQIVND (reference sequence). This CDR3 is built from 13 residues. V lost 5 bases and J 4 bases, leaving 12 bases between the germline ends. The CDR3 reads CASSPYSGYEQYF. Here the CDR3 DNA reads TGTGCCAGTAGTCCGTACTCAGGTTACGAGCAGTACTTC.

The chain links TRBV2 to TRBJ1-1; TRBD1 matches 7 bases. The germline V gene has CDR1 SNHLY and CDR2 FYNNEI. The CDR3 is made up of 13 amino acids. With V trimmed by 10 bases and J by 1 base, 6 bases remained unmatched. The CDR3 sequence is CATQNRGNTEAFF. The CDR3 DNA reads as TGTGCCACCCAAAACAGGGGGAACACTGAAGCTTTCTTT.

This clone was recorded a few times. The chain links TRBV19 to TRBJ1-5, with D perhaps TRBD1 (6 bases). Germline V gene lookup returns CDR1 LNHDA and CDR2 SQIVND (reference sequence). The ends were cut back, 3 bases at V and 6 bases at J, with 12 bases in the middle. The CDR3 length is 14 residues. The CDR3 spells CASSIEQGTQPQHF. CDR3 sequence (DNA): TGTGCCAGTAGTATCGAGCAGGGGACTCAGCCCCAGCATTTT.

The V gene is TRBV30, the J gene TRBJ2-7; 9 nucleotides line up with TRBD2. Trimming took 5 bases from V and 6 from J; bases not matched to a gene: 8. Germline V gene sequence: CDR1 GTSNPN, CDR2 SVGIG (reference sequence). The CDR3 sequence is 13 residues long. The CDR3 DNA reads TGTGCCTGGTCACGCGGGGGGGCTGGCGAGCAGTACTTC. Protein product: CAWSRGGAGEQYF.

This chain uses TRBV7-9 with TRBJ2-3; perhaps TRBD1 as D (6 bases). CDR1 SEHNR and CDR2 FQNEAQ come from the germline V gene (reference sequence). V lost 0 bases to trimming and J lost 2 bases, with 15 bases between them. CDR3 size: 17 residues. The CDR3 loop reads CASSLASAGVYTDTQYF. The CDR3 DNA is TGTGCCAGCAGCTTAGCGTCGGCAGGGGTCTACACAGATACGCAGTATTTT.

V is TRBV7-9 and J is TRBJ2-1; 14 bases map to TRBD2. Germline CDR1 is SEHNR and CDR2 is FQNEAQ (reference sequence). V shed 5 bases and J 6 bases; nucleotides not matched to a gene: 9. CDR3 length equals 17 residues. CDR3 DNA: TGTGCCAGCAGCATCGGGACTAGCGGGAGCAGTATCAATGAGCAGTTCTTC. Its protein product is CASSIGTSGSSINEQFF.

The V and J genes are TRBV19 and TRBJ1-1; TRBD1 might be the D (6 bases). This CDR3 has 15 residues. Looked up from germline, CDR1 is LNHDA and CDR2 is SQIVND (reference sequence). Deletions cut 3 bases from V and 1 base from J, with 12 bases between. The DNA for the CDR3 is TGTGCCAGTAGTATCCCAGGGGCGAGGAACACTGAAGCTTTCTTT. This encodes CASSIPGARNTEAFF. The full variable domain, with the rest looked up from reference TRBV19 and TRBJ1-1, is DGGITQSPKYLFRKEGQNVTLSCEQNLNHDAMYWYRQDPGQGLRLIYYSQIVNDFQKGDIAEGYSVSREKKESFPLTVTSAQKNPTAFYLCASSIPGARNTEAFFGQGTRLTVV.

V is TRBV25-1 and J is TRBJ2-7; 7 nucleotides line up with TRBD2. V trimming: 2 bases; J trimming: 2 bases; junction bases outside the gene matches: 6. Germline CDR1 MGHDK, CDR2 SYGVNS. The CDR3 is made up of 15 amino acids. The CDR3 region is CASSEERGRPYEQYF. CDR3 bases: TGTGCCAGCAGTGAAGAGCGGGGCAGGCCCTACGAGCAGTACTTC.

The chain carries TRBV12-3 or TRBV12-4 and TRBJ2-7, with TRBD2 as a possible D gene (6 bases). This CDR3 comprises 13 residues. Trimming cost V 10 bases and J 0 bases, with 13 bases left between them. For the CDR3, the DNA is TGTGCCAACTGGGACTCCAGCTCCTACGAGCAGTACTTC. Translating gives CANWDSSSYEQYF.

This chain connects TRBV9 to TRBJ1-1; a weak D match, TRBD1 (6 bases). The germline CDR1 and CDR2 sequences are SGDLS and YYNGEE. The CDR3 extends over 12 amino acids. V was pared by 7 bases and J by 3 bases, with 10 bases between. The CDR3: CASGGTYTEAFF. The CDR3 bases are TGTGCCAGCGGGGGCACCTACACTGAAGCTTTCTTT.

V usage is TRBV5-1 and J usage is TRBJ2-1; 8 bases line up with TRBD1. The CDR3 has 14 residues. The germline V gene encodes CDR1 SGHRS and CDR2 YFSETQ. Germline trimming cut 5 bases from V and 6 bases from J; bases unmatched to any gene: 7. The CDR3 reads CASSRQGAVNEQFF. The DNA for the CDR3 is TGCGCCAGCAGTCGGCAGGGGGCCGTCAATGAGCAGTTCTTC.

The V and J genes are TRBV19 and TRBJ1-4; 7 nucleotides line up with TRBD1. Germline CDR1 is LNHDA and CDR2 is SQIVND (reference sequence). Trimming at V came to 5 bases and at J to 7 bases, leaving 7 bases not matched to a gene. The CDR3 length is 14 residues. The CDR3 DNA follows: TGTGCCAGTAGTGCCTCAGGGGGGTCTGAAAAACTGTTTTTT. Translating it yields CASSASGGSEKLFF.

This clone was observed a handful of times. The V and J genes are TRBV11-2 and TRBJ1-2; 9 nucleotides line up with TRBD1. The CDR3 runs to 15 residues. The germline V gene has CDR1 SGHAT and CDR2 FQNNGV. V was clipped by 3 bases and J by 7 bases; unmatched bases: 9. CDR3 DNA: TGTGCCAGCAGCTTGGGCGCCGGGACAGGGTTTGGCTACACCTTC. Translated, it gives CASSLGAGTGFGYTF.

The CDR3 bases are TGTGCCAGCAGGGTAATACAGGGAGAAGAGACCCAGTACTTC. Translation gives CASRVIQGEETQYF. The chain carries TRBV27 and TRBJ2-5, with a possible D match to TRBD1 (6 bases). This CDR3 has 14 residues. The V and J ends lost 6 bases and 3 bases respectively, with 14 bases between them. Germline V gene sequence: CDR1 MNHEY, CDR2 SMNVEV (reference sequence).

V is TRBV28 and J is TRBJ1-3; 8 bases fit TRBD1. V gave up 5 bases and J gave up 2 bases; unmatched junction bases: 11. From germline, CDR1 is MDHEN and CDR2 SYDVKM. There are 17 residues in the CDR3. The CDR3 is CASSPWGPDRAGNTIYF. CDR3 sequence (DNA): TGTGCCAGCAGTCCCTGGGGCCCGGACAGGGCTGGAAACACCATATATTTT.

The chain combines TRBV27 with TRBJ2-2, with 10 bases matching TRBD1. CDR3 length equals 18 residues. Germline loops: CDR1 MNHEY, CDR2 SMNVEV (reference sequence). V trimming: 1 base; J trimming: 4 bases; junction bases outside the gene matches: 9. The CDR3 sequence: CASSLWGGDRGRTGELFF. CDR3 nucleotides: TGTGCCAGCAGTTTATGGGGTGGGGACAGGGGACGCACCGGGGAGCTGTTTTTT.

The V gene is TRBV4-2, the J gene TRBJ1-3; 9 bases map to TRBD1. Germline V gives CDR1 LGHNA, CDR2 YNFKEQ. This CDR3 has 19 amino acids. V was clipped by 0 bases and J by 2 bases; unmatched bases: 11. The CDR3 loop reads CASSQDRSGTGMTGNTIYF. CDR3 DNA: TGTGCCAGCAGCCAAGATAGATCCGGGACAGGGATGACTGGAAACACCATATATTTT.

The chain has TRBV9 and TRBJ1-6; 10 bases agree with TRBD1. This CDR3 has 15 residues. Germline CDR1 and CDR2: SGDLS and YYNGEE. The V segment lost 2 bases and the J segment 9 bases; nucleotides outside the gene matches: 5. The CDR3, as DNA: TGTGCCAGCAGCGTTACCGGGACAGGGGTTTCACCCCTCCACTTT. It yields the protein CASSVTGTGVSPLHF. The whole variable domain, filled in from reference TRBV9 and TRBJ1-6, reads DSGVTQTPKHLITATGQRVTLRCSPRSGDLSVYWYQQSLDQGLQFLIQYYNGEERAKGNILERFSAQQFPDLHSELNLSSLELGDSALYFCASSVTGTGVSPLHFGNGTRLTVT.

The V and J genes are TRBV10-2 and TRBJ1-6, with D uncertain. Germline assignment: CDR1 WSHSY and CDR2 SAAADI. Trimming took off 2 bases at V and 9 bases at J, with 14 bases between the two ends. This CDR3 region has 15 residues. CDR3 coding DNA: TGCGCCAGCAGTGAGGGGCAAGCTCGACCTTCACCCCTCCACTTT. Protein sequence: CASSEGQARPSPLHF.